The 9 T cell receptor beta chains reported below all come from one sample, sequenced in a study of blood T cell repertoires in COVID-19. The repertoire was sequenced with immunoSEQ multiplex PCR; TCRdb's copy has only in-frame clones and lacks some. The sample lists about 280,000 clones; around 88% were seen once. The sample comprised PBMCs or T cells enriched from blood (not recorded which). The source is a woman aged 40 to 55 who had recovered from COVID-19.

This clone has just a few counts. V and J are TRBV28 and TRBJ2-2, with a weak D call TRBD2 (5 bases). The CDR3 consists of 17 residues. V lost 1 base and J 5 bases, leaving 17 bases between the germline ends. Germline V CDR1 and CDR2: MDHEN, SYDVKM. The CDR3 here is CASSLSGSSLKTGELFF. CDR3 sequence (DNA): TGTGCCAGCAGTTTATCGGGAAGTTCCCTGAAGACCGGGGAGCTGTTTTTT.

J is TRBJ2-5 and V is TRBV28, with 13 positions matching TRBD2. The CDR3 runs to 17 residues. The germline CDR1 and CDR2 sequences are MDHEN and SYDVKM. V lost 1 base and J lost 4; bases outside the gene matches: 6. CDR3 sequence reads: CASSLSTSGRARETQYF. CDR3 DNA: TGTGCCAGCAGTTTATCCACTAGCGGGAGGGCCCGAGAGACCCAGTACTTC.

This chain joins TRBV30 and TRBJ2-3; maybe TRBD2 (5 bases). The CDR3 runs 14 residues. V gave up 4 bases and J gave up 3 bases, with 14 bases separating them. The germline V gene encodes CDR1 GTSNPN and CDR2 SVGIG (reference sequence). In DNA, the CDR3 is TGTGCCTGGAATCGAGGGCAGCGTACAGATACGCAGTATTTT. Translated, it gives CAWNRGQRTDTQYF.

V usage is TRBV18 and J usage is TRBJ2-1; weak D call: TRBD2 (7 bases). V was trimmed by 3 bases and J by 6 bases, leaving 18 bases between them. CDR1 is KGHSH and CDR2 is LQKENI in the germline V gene. This CDR3 is 16 amino acids long. For the CDR3, the DNA is TGTGCCAGCTCACCCCCGGGGGTTGCGGGGGCCAATGAGCAGTTCTTC. Protein product: CASSPPGVAGANEQFF.

This clone occurred once. The chain employs TRBV6-5 and TRBJ2-1; 10 nucleotides match TRBD1. J gave up 4 bases and V 6 bases, and 3 bases lay outside the gene matches. Looked up from germline, CDR1 is MNHEY and CDR2 is SVGAGI. There are 14 residues in the CDR3. CDR3 in DNA: TGTGCCAGCAGGACAGGGGGCAGGTACAATGAGCAGTTCTTC. This gives the protein CASRTGGRYNEQFF.

The J gene is TRBJ1-2, the V gene TRBV2; possible D gene TRBD1, 6 bases. Trimming stripped 10 bases from V and 6 bases from J, with 18 bases between. Per germline, CDR1 SNHLY and CDR2 FYNNEI. The CDR3 extends over 13 amino acids. CDR3 nucleotides: TGTGCCACCCGAATCGGCAGGGGTAATGGCTACACCTTC. Protein product: CATRIGRGNGYTF.

The chain combines TRBV6-5 with TRBJ2-7; TRBD2 aligns across 7 bases. The germline V gene encodes CDR1 MNHEY and CDR2 SVGAGI. CDR3 length: 13 residues. The V and J ends lost 5 bases and 3 bases, in that order; junction bases with no gene match: 4. The DNA for the CDR3 is TGTGCCAGCAGTCGGGACTACTACTACGAGCAGTACTTC. It codes for CASSRDYYYEQYF.

Points on this clone: Other DNA sequences of this sample code for an identical CDR3. V gene TRBV7-9 combines with J gene TRBJ1-5; D is undetermined. The CDR3 is made up of 13 amino acids. Looked up from germline, CDR1 is SEHNR and CDR2 is FQNEAQ (reference sequence). V was pared by 3 bases and J by 2 bases, with 5 bases between. CDR3 residues: CASSLQGNQPQHF. The CDR3 DNA reads as TGTGCCAGCAGCTTGCAGGGCAATCAGCCCCAGCATTTT.

The rearrangement joins TRBV7-2 to TRBJ2-7; TRBD2 agrees at 14 bases. Germline CDR1 and CDR2: SGHTA and FQGNSA. This CDR3 is built from 15 residues. The ends lost 5 bases at V and 5 bases at J; junction bases unmatched: 5. CDR3 nucleotide sequence: TGTGCCAGCAGCGCGACTAGCGGGAGGGCCAACGAGCAGTACTTC. Protein sequence: CASSATSGRANEQYF.